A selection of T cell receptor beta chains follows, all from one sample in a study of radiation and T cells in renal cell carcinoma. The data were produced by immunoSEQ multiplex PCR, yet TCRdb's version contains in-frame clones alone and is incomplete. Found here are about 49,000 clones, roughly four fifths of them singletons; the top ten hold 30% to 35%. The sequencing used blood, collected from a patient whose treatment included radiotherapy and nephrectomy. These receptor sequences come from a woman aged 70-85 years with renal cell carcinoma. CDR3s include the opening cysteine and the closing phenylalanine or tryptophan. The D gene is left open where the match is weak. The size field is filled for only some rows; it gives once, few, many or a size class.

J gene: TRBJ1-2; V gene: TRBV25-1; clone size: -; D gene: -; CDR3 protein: CASSESSLRGLHPGYTF; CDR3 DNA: TGTGCCAGCAGTGAATCTTCCCTCCGGGGACTCCACCCTGGCTACACCTTC
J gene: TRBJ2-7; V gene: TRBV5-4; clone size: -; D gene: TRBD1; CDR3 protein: CASSRTGQAYEQYF; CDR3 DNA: TGTGCCAGCAGCCGCACGGGACAGGCCTACGAGCAGTACTTC
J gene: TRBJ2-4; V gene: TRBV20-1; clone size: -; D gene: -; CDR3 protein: CSARSENIQYF; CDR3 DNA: TGCAGTGCTAGATCCGAGAACATTCAGTACTTC
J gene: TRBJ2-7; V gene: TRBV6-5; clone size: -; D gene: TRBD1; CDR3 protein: CASSYSGTGGTYEQYF; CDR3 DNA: TGTGCCAGCAGTTACTCCGGGACAGGGGGGACCTACGAGCAGTACTTC
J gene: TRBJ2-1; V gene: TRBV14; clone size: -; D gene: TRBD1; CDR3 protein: CASSQGRGRSNEQFF; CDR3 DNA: TGTGCCAGCAGCCAAGGAAGGGGGCGGAGCAATGAGCAGTTCTTC
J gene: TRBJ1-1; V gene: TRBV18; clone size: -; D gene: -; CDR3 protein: CASSPPGGIRGNTEAFF; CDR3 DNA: TGTGCCAGCTCACCACCGGGAGGGATTAGAGGGAACACTGAAGCTTTCTTT
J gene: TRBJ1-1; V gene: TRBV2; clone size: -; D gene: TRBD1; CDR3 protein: CARSQTGTGGTEAFF; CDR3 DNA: TGTGCCAGATCTCAGACCGGGACAGGGGGCACTGAAGCTTTCTTT
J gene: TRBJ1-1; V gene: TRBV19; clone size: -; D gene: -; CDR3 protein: CASKVKADTEAFF; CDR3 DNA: TGTGCCAGTAAGGTTAAGGCAGACACTGAAGCTTTCTTT
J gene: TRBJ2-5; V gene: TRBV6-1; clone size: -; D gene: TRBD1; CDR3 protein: CASSVLGQGQETQYF; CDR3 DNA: TGTGCCAGCAGTGTCCTGGGACAGGGGCAAGAGACCCAGTACTTC
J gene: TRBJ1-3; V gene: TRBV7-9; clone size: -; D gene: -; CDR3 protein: CASSPWEGNTIYF; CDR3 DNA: TGTGCCAGCAGCCCGTGGGAGGGAAACACCATATATTTT
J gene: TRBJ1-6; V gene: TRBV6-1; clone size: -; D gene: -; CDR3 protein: CASSDLILYNSPLHF; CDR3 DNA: TGTGCCAGCAGTGACCTGATCCTGTATAATTCACCCCTCCACTTT
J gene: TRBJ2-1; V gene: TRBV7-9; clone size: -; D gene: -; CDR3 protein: CASSPASSSYNEQFF; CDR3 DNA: TGTGCCAGCAGCCCTGCGAGTAGCTCCTACAATGAGCAGTTCTTC
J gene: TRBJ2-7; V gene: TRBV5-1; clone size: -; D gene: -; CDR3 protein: CASSLGAGASSYEQYF; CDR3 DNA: TGCGCCAGCAGCTTGGGGGCGGGGGCCAGCTCCTACGAGCAGTACTTC
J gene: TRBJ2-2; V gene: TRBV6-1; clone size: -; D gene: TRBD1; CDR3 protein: CASSVQGIELFF; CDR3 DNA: TGTGCCAGCAGTGTACAGGGGATAGAGCTGTTTTTT
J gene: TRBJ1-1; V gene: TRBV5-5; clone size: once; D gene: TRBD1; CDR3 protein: CASSRQGAGLNTEAFF; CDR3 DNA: TGTGCCAGCAGCCGACAGGGGGCGGGTTTGAACACTGAAGCTTTCTTT
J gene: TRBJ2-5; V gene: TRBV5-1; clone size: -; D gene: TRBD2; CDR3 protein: CASSSNERGAQETQYF; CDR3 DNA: TGCGCCAGCAGCTCAAACGAGCGGGGGGCCCAAGAGACCCAGTACTTC
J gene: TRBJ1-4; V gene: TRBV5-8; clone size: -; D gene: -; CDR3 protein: CASSIRTAVGEKLFF; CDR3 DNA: TGTGCCAGCAGCATCAGGACAGCCGTGGGTGAAAAACTGTTTTTT
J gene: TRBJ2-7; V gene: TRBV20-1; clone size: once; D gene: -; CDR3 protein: CSAGPSHEQYF; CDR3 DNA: TGCAGTGCCGGGCCCTCCCACGAGCAGTACTTC
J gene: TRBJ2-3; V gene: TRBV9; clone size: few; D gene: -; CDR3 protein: CASSVDGGQDTQYF; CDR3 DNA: TGTGCCAGCAGCGTGGATGGAGGGCAAGATACGCAGTATTTT
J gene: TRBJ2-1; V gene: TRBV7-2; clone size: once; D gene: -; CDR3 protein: CASSFWSSTGNEQFF; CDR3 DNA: TGTGCCAGCAGCTTTTGGAGCTCGACAGGCAATGAGCAGTTCTTC
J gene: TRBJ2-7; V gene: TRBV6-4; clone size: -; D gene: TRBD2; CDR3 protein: CASSEREGWEQYF; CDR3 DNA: TGTGCCAGCAGTGAGCGGGAGGGTTGGGAGCAGTACTTC
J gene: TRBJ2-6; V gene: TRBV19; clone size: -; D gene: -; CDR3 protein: CASSLSTRGSGANVLTF; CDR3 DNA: TGTGCCAGTAGTCTCTCTACGCGAGGCTCTGGGGCCAACGTCCTGACTTTC
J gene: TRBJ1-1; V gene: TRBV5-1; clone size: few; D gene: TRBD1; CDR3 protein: CASSLTGGMNTEAFF; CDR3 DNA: TGCGCCAGCAGCTTGACAGGGGGGATGAACACTGAAGCTTTCTTT
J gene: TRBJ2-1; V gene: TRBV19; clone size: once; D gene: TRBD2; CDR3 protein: CASRGVAGIHEQFF; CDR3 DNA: TGTGCCAGTAGGGGCGTAGCGGGTATACATGAGCAGTTCTTC
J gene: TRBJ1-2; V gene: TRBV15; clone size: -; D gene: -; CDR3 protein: CATSRDLAGYGYTF; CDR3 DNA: TGTGCCACCAGCAGAGATTTGGCCGGCTATGGCTACACCTTC
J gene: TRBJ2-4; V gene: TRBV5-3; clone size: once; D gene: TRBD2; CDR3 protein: CARSFSSGGPNIQYF; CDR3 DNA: TGTGCCAGAAGCTTCTCTAGCGGGGGGCCAAACATTCAGTACTTC
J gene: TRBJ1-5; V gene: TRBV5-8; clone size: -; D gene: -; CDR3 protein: CASSLGQGVSNQPQHF; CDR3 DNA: TGTGCCAGCAGCTTGGGGCAGGGAGTAAGCAATCAGCCCCAGCATTTT
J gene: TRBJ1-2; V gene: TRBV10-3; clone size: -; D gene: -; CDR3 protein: CAISDPRQLYGYTF; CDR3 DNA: TGTGCCATCAGTGACCCACGGCAGCTCTATGGCTACACCTTC
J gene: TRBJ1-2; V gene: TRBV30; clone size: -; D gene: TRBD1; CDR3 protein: CAWSVRGQGVTNYGYTF; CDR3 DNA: TGTGCCTGGAGTGTACGGGGACAGGGAGTCACTAACTATGGCTACACCTTC
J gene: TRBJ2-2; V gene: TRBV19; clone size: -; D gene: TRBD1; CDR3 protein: CASKPPGGTGELFF; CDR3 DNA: TGTGCCAGTAAGCCGCCAGGGGGCACCGGGGAGCTGTTTTTT